This T cell receptor beta chain stems from a study of shared clonotypes between healthy human individuals. Turning to the study itself: With ages of 18 to 49, the donors were two women and three men. Study-level findings and limits: An expected dependence of interdonor clonotype sharing on sequencing depth was noted.

About this clone itself: Antigen unknown.

Data came from immunoSEQ multiplex PCR; TCRdb stores just in-frame clones and leaves some out. The sample includes approximately 340,000 clones, approximately 79% of them seen just once. Healthy and HIV-negative, the adult donors had no recent acute infections or vaccinations. The sample comprised memory CD4+ T cells sorted from blood. Subset in this sample: CD45RA-negative fraction. The TCR sequence derives from a man under 40 in good health.

The CDR3 sequence: CASIGSAKNREAFF. For the CDR3, the DNA is TGTGCCAGCATTGGATCGGCAAAAAATCGGGAGGCTTTCTTT. This chain joins TRBV6-5 and TRBJ1-1; D not certain. V lost 7 bases and J 11 bases, leaving 23 bases between the germline ends. The V gene's germline CDR1 is MNHEY and CDR2 SVGAGI. The CDR3 has 14 residues.